A single T cell receptor beta chain is shown here with its context. What it binds is not known. This specimen comes from a study of T cell responses to AZD1222 COVID-19 vaccine. Using immunoSEQ multiplex PCR, the repertoire was profiled, and TCRdb retains in-frame clones only, with some absent. The data contain roughly 180,000 clones, approximately 90% of them singletons. Overall study findings and caveats: With two AZD1222 doses given, Spike-specific TCR breadth and depth both rose. Mostly white British, mostly female donors; authors suggested clonal diversity may be underestimated.

Germline CDR1 and CDR2: SGHRS and YFSETQ. The ends lost 1 base at V and 11 bases at J; junction bases unmatched: 12. CDR3 length: 15 residues. The chain couples TRBV5-1 to TRBJ1-1; 9 bases are shared with TRBD1. The receptor's source is an adult in good health. Material: peripheral blood, obtained on day 0 of AZD1222 vaccination. In DNA form, the CDR3 reads TGCGCCAGCAGCTTGTGGGACAGGGAGAGCTCTGGGGCTTTCTTT. Translated, it gives CASSLWDRESSGAFF.